The present TCR beta chain was sequenced within a study of blood T cell repertoires in COVID-19. Study-wide context: Samples of COVID-19 (acute and convalescent) were obtained from the United States, Italy and Spain.

Some clones are missing from TCRdb's copy, which holds only in-frame ones; the method was immunoSEQ multiplex PCR. Here the sample spans some 300,000 clones, over 85% being singletons. Participant reports of clinical history set cohort assignment. The V gene's germline CDR1 is SEHNR and CDR2 FQNEAQ (reference sequence). The ends were cut back, 1 base at V and 3 bases at J, with 16 bases in the middle. This CDR3 is 16 amino acids long. The rearrangement uses TRBV7-9 and TRBJ2-7, with D perhaps matching TRBD2 (7 bases). The sequence was obtained from a woman in her forties or fifties who had been exposed to COVID-19. What was sequenced was PBMCs or T cells enriched from blood (not recorded which). The CDR3 spells CASSLETGGDIYEQYF. The CDR3 coding sequence is TGTGCCAGCAGCTTAGAGACGGGGGGCGATATCTACGAGCAGTACTTC.